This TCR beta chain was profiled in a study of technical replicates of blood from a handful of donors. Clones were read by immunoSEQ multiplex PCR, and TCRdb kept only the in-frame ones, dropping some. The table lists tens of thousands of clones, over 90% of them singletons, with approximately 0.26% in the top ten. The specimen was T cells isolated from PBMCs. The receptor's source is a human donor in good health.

CDR3 coding DNA: TGCGCCAGCCTGACACCGAACACCGGGGAGCTGTTTTTT. This encodes CASLTPNTGELFF. This rearrangement joins TRBV10-2 to TRBJ2-2; D is unclear. CDR1 and CDR2 from the germline V gene are WSHSY and SAAADI. The germline V and J ends were trimmed by 8 bases and 0 bases, with 7 bases remaining between them. This CDR3 spans 13 amino acids.